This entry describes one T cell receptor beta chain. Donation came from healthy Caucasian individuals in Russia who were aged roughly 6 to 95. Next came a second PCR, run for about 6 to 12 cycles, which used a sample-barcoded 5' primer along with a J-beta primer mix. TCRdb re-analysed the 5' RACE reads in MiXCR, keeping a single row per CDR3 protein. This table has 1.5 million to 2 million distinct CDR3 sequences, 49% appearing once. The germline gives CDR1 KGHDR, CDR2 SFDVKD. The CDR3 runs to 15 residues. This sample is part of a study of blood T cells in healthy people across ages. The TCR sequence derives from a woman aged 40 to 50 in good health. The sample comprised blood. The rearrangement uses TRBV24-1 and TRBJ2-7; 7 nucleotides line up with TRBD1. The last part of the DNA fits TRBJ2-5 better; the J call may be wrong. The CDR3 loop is CATSGEQGVWETQYF. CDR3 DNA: TGTGCCACCAGTGGGGAGCAGGGGGTGTGGGAGACCCAGTACTTC.